This is a list of T cell receptor beta chains from one sample in a study of beta chain features in type 1 diabetes. The method was immunoSEQ multiplex PCR; TCRdb's version includes in-frame clones alone and lacks a portion of them. The data contain approximately 260,000 clones, around 21% of them singletons. Sample: naive CD4+ T cells from blood. Receptors originate from a woman aged 40 to 49 with type 1 diabetes. CDR3s include the opening cysteine and the closing phenylalanine or tryptophan. A D gene is named only where the DNA matches it firmly. Size is stated for part of the rows, as once, few or many counts, or as a class when the clone is expanded.

clone_size	j_call	v_call	d_call	cdr3_nt	cdr3_aa
.	TRBJ2-1	TRBV12-5	TRBD1	TGTGCTAGTGGTAGGGACAGGGGAAAAATAGATCAGGGTTTACCTAATGAGCAGTTCTTC	CASGRDRGKIDQGLPNEQFF
.	TRBJ1-1	TRBV30	.	TGTGCCTGGAGGAGAGGCTCCTTTGAAGCTTTCTTT	CAWRRGSFEAFF
.	TRBJ1-5	TRBV6-1	.	TGTGCCAGCAGTGCCTTCAGAGGGAGCAATCAGCCCCAGCATTTT	CASSAFRGSNQPQHF
few	TRBJ2-4	TRBV7-3	.	TGTGCCAGCAGCACGGGGGCGGGAGAGTACATTCAGTACTTC	CASSTGAGEYIQYF
few	TRBJ2-3	TRBV6-5	TRBD2	TGTGCCAGCAGAACCGGGACTAGAACAGATACGCAGTATTTT	CASRTGTRTDTQYF
few	TRBJ2-5	TRBV5-4	TRBD2	TGTGCCAGCAGCCCTCCGGGTAGCGGGGGTGAGACCCAGTACTTC	CASSPPGSGGETQYF
.	TRBJ2-5	TRBV9	TRBD2	TGTGCCAGCAGCGTAGCTGGTACGGGGGGGATCAGCCAAGAGACCCAGTACTTC	CASSVAGTGGISQETQYF
few	TRBJ2-2	TRBV5-1	.	TGCGCCAGCAGCTTGTTCGCCGATCTATCCGGGGAGCTGTTTTTT	CASSLFADLSGELFF
.	TRBJ1-1	TRBV7-9	.	TGTGCCAGCAGCTTGCAGGGGCCTGACACTGAAGCTTTCTTT	CASSLQGPDTEAFF
.	TRBJ2-1	TRBV27	.	TGTGCCAGCAGTCCTCCGGGCGGGCTCTCCTACAATGAGCAGTTCTTC	CASSPPGGLSYNEQFF
few	TRBJ2-1	TRBV11-3	TRBD2	TGTGCCAGCAGTTCGACTAGCCAGAATGAGCAGTTCTTC	CASSSTSQNEQFF
.	TRBJ1-1	TRBV9	.	TGTGCCAGCAGCGTAGCTCGAGAAAGTAGTGAAGCTTTCTTT	CASSVARESSEAFF
.	TRBJ2-5	TRBV29-1	.	TGCAGCGTTCCTACAACGGGTTCGGGGGAGACCCAGTACTTC	CSVPTTGSGETQYF
.	TRBJ2-5	TRBV27	.	TGTGCCAGCAGTGACAGAGAAGGGGAGACCCAGTACTTC	CASSDREGETQYF
.	TRBJ1-2	TRBV4-2	TRBD1	TGTGCCAGCAGCCCCCCCAGGACAGACAGGGCGGGTGGCTACACCTTC	CASSPPRTDRAGGYTF
few	TRBJ1-2	TRBV6-6	TRBD1	TGTGCCAGCAGTTACCCGACAGGGGGAGGATATGGCTACACCTTC	CASSYPTGGGYGYTF
few	TRBJ1-6	TRBV6-5	.	TGTGCCAGCACTCCTGGGGGCAGGACCAATTCACCCCTCCACTTT	CASTPGGRTNSPLHF
.	TRBJ1-6	TRBV7-2	.	TGTGCCAGCAGCTTAGTTCGGGGTAATTCACCCCTCCACTTT	CASSLVRGNSPLHF
.	TRBJ2-2	TRBV7-9	.	TGTGCCAGCAGCTCTGCCGCGGGTGGGACGAACACCGGGGAGCTGTTTTTT	CASSSAAGGTNTGELFF
few	TRBJ2-5	TRBV19	TRBD1	TGTGCCAGTAACAATCCCAGACAGGGAGAGACCCAGTACTTC	CASNNPRQGETQYF
.	TRBJ2-7	TRBV29-1	TRBD1	TGCAGCGTTGGCGGACAGGCCTACGAGCAGTACTTC	CSVGGQAYEQYF
few	TRBJ1-1	TRBV7-2	TRBD1	TGTGCCAGCAGCTTAGGACAGGGGTGGACTGAAGCTTTCTTT	CASSLGQGWTEAFF
.	TRBJ1-5	TRBV9	.	TGTGCCAGCAGCGTGGGGGGAGGGAATCAGCCCCAGCATTTT	CASSVGGGNQPQHF
.	TRBJ2-5	TRBV6-6	.	TGTGCCAGCAGTCCGTACACGACAGGCCAAGAGACCCAGTACTTC	CASSPYTTGQETQYF
.	TRBJ1-5	TRBV5-1	TRBD1	TGCGCCAGCAGCTTGGGACAGGGGGGCAATCAGCCCCAGCATTTT	CASSLGQGGNQPQHF
.	TRBJ1-6	TRBV9	TRBD1	TGTGCCAGCAGCCCCCAGGGGGCCGGGAATTCACCCCTCCACTTT	CASSPQGAGNSPLHF
.	TRBJ2-5	TRBV29-1	TRBD2	TGCAGCGTCGGACCGGGAGGCGAGACCCAGTACTTC	CSVGPGGETQYF
few	TRBJ1-2	TRBV28	.	TGTGCCAGCAGTTTATCGGGTCAAGGGGGACGGGGCTACACCTTC	CASSLSGQGGRGYTF
few	TRBJ2-1	TRBV14	.	TGTGCCAGCAGCCAAGAGAGGAGGTTGCGTCGGTTCTTC	CASSQERRLRRFF
few	TRBJ2-1	TRBV5-1	.	TGCGCCAGCAGCACCCGACTAGTCGGCGATGAGCAGTTCTTC	CASSTRLVGDEQFF
few	TRBJ2-5	TRBV6-5	TRBD2	TGTGCCAGCAGTTACTCGACTAGCGGGGTGGAGACCCAGTACTTC	CASSYSTSGVETQYF
.	TRBJ2-5	TRBV7-2	TRBD1	TGTGCCAGCAGCTTAGAGACAGGGAGAAGGGAGACCCAGTACTTC	CASSLETGRRETQYF
once	TRBJ1-4	TRBV2	.	TGTGCCACCCTCAGGGGCCTAGGGAATGAAAAACTGTTTTTT	CATLRGLGNEKLFF
.	TRBJ2-1	TRBV9	TRBD2	TGTGCCAGCAGCGTAACCCCAGGGTCTAGCGGGAGCAATGAGCAGTTCTTC	CASSVTPGSSGSNEQFF
few	TRBJ2-3	TRBV5-1	.	TGCGCCAGCAGCTTGGAAGGCACATCGGGGGATACGCAGTATTTT	CASSLEGTSGDTQYF
.	TRBJ2-7	TRBV15	.	TGTGCCACCAGCAGAGATAGAGACAGGTCCTACGAGCAGTACTTC	CATSRDRDRSYEQYF